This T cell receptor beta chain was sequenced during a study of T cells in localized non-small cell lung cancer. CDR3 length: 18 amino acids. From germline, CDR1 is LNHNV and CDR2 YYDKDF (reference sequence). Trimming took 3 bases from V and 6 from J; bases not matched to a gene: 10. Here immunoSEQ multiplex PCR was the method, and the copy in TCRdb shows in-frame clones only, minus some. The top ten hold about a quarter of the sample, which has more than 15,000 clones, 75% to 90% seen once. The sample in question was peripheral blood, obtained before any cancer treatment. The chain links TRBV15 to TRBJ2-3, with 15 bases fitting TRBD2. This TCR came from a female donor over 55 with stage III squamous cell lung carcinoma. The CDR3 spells CATSRGTSGRSRGDTQYF. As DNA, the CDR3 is TGTGCCACCAGCAGGGGGACTAGCGGGAGGTCACGTGGGGATACGCAGTATTTT.